The TCR beta chain described here comes from a study of CXCR3-negative and CXCR3-positive naive CD8 T cells. UMI-tagged TRB cDNA libraries were built via 5' RACE. With the 5' RACE reads reprocessed, TCRdb shows one record per CDR3 protein and no DNA. This sample carries about 41,000 distinct CDR3 sequences, with 1.5% to 2% going to the ten biggest clones. Germline V gives CDR1 LNHDA, CDR2 SQIVND (reference sequence). The CDR3 runs 14 residues. This chain uses TRBV19 with TRBJ1-5; TCRdb reports TRBD1, a call that lacks DNA to check it against. This TCR was sampled from a human donor in good health. Some clones in this sample may be carry-over from other donors' samples. Sequencing used naive CXCR3- CD8+ T cells from blood. Sample subset: CD45RO-CCR7+CD27+CD95- naive CD8+ T cells lacking CXCR3 (TNR3-). Here the CDR3 reads CASSKLQGNQPQHF.